A selection of T cell receptor beta chains follows, all from one sample in a study of T cells in Graves' hyperthyroidism and ophthalmopathy. One entry per CDR3 protein, called by TCRdb with MiXCR from the multiplex PCR reads. The top ten hold around an eighth of the sample, which has around 450,000 distinct CDR3 sequences, 15% to 19% seen once. Specimen: blood. Receptor source: a woman under 30 with Graves' hyperthyroidism. The CDR3 runs from the conserved cysteine through the conserved F or W. A D gene is named only where the DNA matches it firmly. A clone size is listed for some rows: how often the clone was seen (once, few, many), or a class if it is expanded.

clone size,D gene,V gene,J gene,CDR3 protein,CDR3 DNA
NA,NA,TRBV5-1,TRBJ2-3,CASSLLQGLTDTQYF,TGCGCCAGCAGCTTGTTGCAGGGTTTGACAGATACGCAGTATTTT
few,TRBD2,TRBV7-3,TRBJ2-3,CASSLTRGGVGDTQYF,TGTGCCAGCAGCTTAACCCGGGGAGGGGTGGGCGATACGCAGTATTTT
NA,NA,TRBV29-1,TRBJ1-2,CSVRQGNGYTF,TGCAGCGTTCGTCAGGGTAATGGCTACACCTTC
once,TRBD1,TRBV27,TRBJ2-1,CASSLYLRGREQFF,TGTGCCAGCAGTTTATACCTAAGGGGGCGTGAGCAGTTCTTC
NA,TRBD2,TRBV28,TRBJ2-7,CASSRTSGKTFEQYF,TGTGCCAGCAGTAGGACTAGCGGGAAGACCTTCGAGCAGTACTTC
many,NA,TRBV6-1,TRBJ2-3,CASSPWTASTDTQYF,TGTGCCAGCAGTCCGTGGACGGCGAGCACAGATACGCAGTATTTT
NA,NA,TRBV7-9,TRBJ2-5,CASSSLRAFGETQYF,TGTGCCAGCAGCTCCCTCCGGGCCTTTGGAGAGACCCAGTACTTC
many,NA,TRBV9,TRBJ1-2,CASSVGYGYTF,TGTGCCAGCAGCGTAGGGTATGGCTACACCTTC
few,NA,TRBV29-1,TRBJ2-3,CSVEEDNSSTDTQYF,TGCAGCGTTGAAGAGGATAACAGTAGCACAGATACGCAGTATTTT
NA,NA,TRBV19,TRBJ2-4,CASSTSSTIAKNIQYF,TGTGCCAGTAGTACTTCGTCAACTATAGCCAAAAACATTCAGTACTTC
many,TRBD1,TRBV2,TRBJ2-1,CASSEAPGGEQFF,TGTGCCAGCAGTGAAGCCCCAGGGGGTGAGCAGTTCTTC
many,NA,TRBV29-1,TRBJ2-7,CSVEFRVNEQYF,TGCAGCGTTGAATTCAGGGTCAACGAGCAGTACTTC
NA,TRBD2,TRBV20-1,TRBJ2-1,CSARVDGLAGGLSYNEQFF,TGCAGTGCTAGAGTGGATGGACTAGCGGGAGGCCTTTCCTACAATGAGCAGTTCTTC
many,NA,TRBV28,TRBJ2-7,CASSLEVGAGSSYEQYF,TGTGCCAGCAGTTTGGAGGTAGGGGCAGGTTCATCTTACGAGCAGTACTTC
NA,NA,TRBV24-1,TRBJ2-2,CATSRGTGELFF,TGTGCCACCAGTCGCGGCACCGGGGAGCTGTTTTTT
many,TRBD2,TRBV16,TRBJ2-1,CASSQFPQREWNEQFF,TGTGCCAGCAGCCAATTTCCCCAGCGGGAGTGGAATGAGCAGTTCTTC
many,NA,TRBV29-1,TRBJ1-1,CSVDSTNTEAFF,TGCAGCGTTGACTCGACGAACACTGAAGCTTTCTTT
many,NA,TRBV27,TRBJ1-2,CASSFQGNYGYTF,TGTGCCAGCAGTTTCCAGGGTAACTATGGCTACACCTTC
few,TRBD2,TRBV5-4,TRBJ2-1,CASSSLAGGINEQFF,TGTGCCAGCAGCAGCCTAGCGGGGGGAATCAATGAGCAGTTCTTC
many,NA,TRBV12-3/TRBV12-4,TRBJ2-3,CASSYEDTSTDTQYF,TGTGCCAGCAGTTATGAGGACACTAGCACAGATACGCAGTATTTT
NA,NA,TRBV6-5,TRBJ1-1,CAGSLHENTEAFF,TGTGCCGGCAGTCTACACGAAAACACTGAAGCTTTCTTC
many,TRBD2,TRBV3-1,TRBJ2-1,CASSHLAGAENEQFF,TGTGCCAGCAGCCACCTAGCGGGGGCCGAGAATGAGCAGTTCTTC
NA,NA,TRBV29-1,TRBJ1-2,CSVERGIYSYTF,TGCAGCGTTGAGAGAGGCATTTATAGCTACACCTTC
many,NA,TRBV5-5,TRBJ1-2,CASSSYRTDDYGYTF,TGTGCCAGCAGCAGTTACAGGACTGACGACTATGGCTACACCTTC
NA,TRBD1,TRBV10-3,TRBJ2-2,CAISPGQTDTGELFF,TGTGCCATCAGCCCGGGACAGACCGACACCGGGGAGCTGTTTTTT
NA,TRBD1,TRBV20-1,TRBJ2-2,CSARSGTGFTGELFF,TGCAGTGCTAGATCCGGGACAGGGTTCACCGGGGAGCTGTTTTTT
few,TRBD2,TRBV4-1,TRBJ2-7,CASSPSGFPYEQYF,TGCGCCAGCAGCCCTAGCGGGTTTCCCTACGAGCAGTACTTC
NA,NA,TRBV20-1,TRBJ2-7,CSASFGGYEQYF,TGCAGTGCTAGTTTCGGAGGCTACGAGCAGTACTTC
few,NA,TRBV25-1,TRBJ1-5,CASRETPFWEATVYSNQPQHF,TGTGCCAGCAGGGAGACCCCGTTTTGGGAAGCTACTGTTTATAGCAATCAGCCCCAGCATTTT
many,NA,TRBV18,TRBJ2-3,CASSLLGRYAQYF,TGTGCCAGCTCACTCTTAGGAAGATACGCGCAGTATTTT
many,NA,TRBV28,TRBJ2-2,CASTSTGTANTGELFF,TGTGCCAGCACCTCGACCGGCACAGCGAACACCGGGGAGCTGTTTTTT
many,NA,TRBV2,TRBJ2-1,CASSALGLYNEQFF,TGTGCCAGCAGTGCTCTCGGACTGTACAATGAGCAGTTCTTC
NA,NA,TRBV19,TRBJ2-4,CASSIGFGGRDIQYF,TGTGCCAGTAGTATAGGGTTCGGAGGGAGAGACATTCAGTACTTC
many,NA,TRBV5-1,TRBJ2-7,CASSLERRGDYEQYF,TGCGCCAGCAGCTTGGAGAGGCGGGGAGACTACGAGCAGTACTTC
few,TRBD1,TRBV4-1,TRBJ2-2,CASSHRQGTGELFF,TGCGCCAGCAGCCATAGACAGGGAACCGGGGAGCTGTTTTTT
NA,TRBD1,TRBV7-6,TRBJ2-1,CASSLAQGARYNEQFF,TGTGCCAGCAGCTTAGCCCAGGGGGCAAGGTACAATGAGCAGTTCTTC
many,NA,TRBV12-3/TRBV12-4,TRBJ2-1,CASSLGTASYNEQFF,TGTGCCAGCAGTTTAGGGACAGCCTCCTACAATGAGCAGTTCTTC
many,NA,TRBV11-2,TRBJ2-7,CASSLGWGQEVPIEQYF,TGTGCCAGCAGCTTAGGATGGGGGCAGGAGGTCCCAATCGAGCAGTACTTC
many,NA,TRBV11-1,TRBJ1-1,CASSQIRGPFEAFF,TGTGCCAGCAGCCAAATAAGAGGACCATTTGAAGCTTTCTTT
many,TRBD2,TRBV12-3/TRBV12-4,TRBJ2-3,CASSVAETSRDTQYF,TGTGCCAGCAGTGTAGCCGAGACTAGCAGAGATACGCAGTATTTT
few,TRBD1,TRBV27,TRBJ2-6,CASSPNPGGVGAGANVLTF,TGTGCCAGCAGTCCGAATCCAGGGGGTGTGGGCGCTGGGGCCAACGTCCTGACTTTC
NA,TRBD2,TRBV12-3/TRBV12-4,TRBJ2-3,CASSLMVAGASSDTQYF,TGTGCCAGCAGTTTAATGGTAGCGGGAGCTTCCTCAGATACGCAGTATTTT
many,TRBD1,TRBV12-3/TRBV12-4,TRBJ1-2,CASSLIQGAVGYTF,TGTGCCAGCAGTTTGATACAGGGGGCGGTTGGCTACACCTTC
many,NA,TRBV5-5,TRBJ1-1,CASSPRPGNMNTEAFF,TGTGCCAGCAGCCCACGACCTGGTAACATGAACACTGAAGCTTTCTTT
NA,NA,TRBV4-3,TRBJ2-1,CASSQGEVTYNEQFF,TGCGCCAGCAGCCAAGGGGAGGTCACCTACAATGAGCAGTTCTTC
NA,NA,TRBV4-1,TRBJ2-1,CASSQALGQYNEQFF,TGCGCCAGCAGCCAAGCGTTAGGACAGTACAATGAGCAGTTCTTC
once,NA,TRBV9,TRBJ2-5,CASSAEGGGGETQYF,TGTGCCAGCAGCGCAGAGGGGGGGGGAGGAGAGACCCAGTACTTC
NA,TRBD1,TRBV6-1,TRBJ1-6,CASSLGGGRPLHF,TGTGCCAGCAGTCTCGGAGGGGGCAGACCCCTCCACTTT
once,TRBD1,TRBV5-1,TRBJ2-7,CASSLQGAGSSYEQYF,TGCGCCAGCAGTCTACAGGGGGCCGGCAGCTCCTACGAGCAGTACTTC
many,TRBD2,TRBV20-1,TRBJ2-1,CSAGRTSGRYEQFF,TGCAGTGCTGGAAGGACTAGCGGGCGGTATGAGCAGTTCTTC
few,NA,TRBV6-5,TRBJ2-1,CASSYRGQRGQFF,TGTGCCAGCAGTTACCGTGGACAAAGGGGGCAGTTCTTC
many,NA,TRBV27,TRBJ1-4,CASSEIGDNEKLFF,TGTGCCAGCAGTGAGATCGGGGACAATGAAAAACTGTTTTTT
many,TRBD1,TRBV11-1,TRBJ2-1,CASLGTGGWSYNEQFF,TGTGCCAGCCTTGGGACAGGGGGGTGGTCCTACAATGAGCAGTTCTTC
few,TRBD2,TRBV20-1,TRBJ2-5,CSASLAGVFLETQYF,TGCAGTGCTAGCCTTGCGGGAGTATTTTTAGAGACCCAGTACTTC
few,NA,TRBV4-2,TRBJ2-7,CASSQERTYEQYF,TGTGCCAGCAGCCAAGAACGAACCTACGAGCAGTACTTC